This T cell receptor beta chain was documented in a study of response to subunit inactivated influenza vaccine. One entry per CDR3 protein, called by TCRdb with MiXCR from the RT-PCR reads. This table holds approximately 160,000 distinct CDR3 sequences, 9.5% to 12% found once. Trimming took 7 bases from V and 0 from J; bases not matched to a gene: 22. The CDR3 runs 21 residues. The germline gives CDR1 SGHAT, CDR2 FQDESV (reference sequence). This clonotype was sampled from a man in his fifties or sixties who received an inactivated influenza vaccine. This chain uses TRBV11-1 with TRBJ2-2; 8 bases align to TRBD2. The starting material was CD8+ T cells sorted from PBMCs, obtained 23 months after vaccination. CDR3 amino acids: CASTPRGVAGRLGANTGELFF. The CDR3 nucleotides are TGTGCCAGCACCCCACGGGGGGTAGCGGGACGCTTGGGCGCGAACACCGGGGAGCTGTTTTTT.